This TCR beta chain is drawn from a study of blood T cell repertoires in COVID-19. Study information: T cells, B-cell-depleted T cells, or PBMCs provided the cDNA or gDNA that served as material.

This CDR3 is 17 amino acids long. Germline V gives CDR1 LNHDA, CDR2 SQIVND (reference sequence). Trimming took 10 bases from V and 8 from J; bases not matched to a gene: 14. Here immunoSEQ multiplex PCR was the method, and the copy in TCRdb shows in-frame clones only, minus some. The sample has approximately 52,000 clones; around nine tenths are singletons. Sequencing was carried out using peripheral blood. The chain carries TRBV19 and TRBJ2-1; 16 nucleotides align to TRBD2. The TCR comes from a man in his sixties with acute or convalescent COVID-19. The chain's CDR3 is CATSGLAGGKMVYEQFF. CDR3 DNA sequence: TGTGCCACTTCGGGACTAGCGGGAGGGAAGATGGTCTATGAGCAGTTCTTC.